This T cell receptor (beta chain) derives from a study of blood T cell repertoires in COVID-19. Overall study: Whether acute or convalescent, the COVID-19 samples came from the United States, Italy and Spain. PBMCs, B-cell-depleted T cells, or T cells provided the cDNA or gDNA that made up the material.

Clinical history reported by participants formed the basis on which cohorts were assigned. Per germline, CDR1 SEHNR and CDR2 FQNEAQ (reference sequence). The V segment lost 3 bases and the J segment 8 bases; nucleotides outside the gene matches: 8. CDR3 length: 15 residues. Assay used: immunoSEQ multiplex PCR; TCRdb lists only in-frame clones, some missing. Seen here are some 170,000 clones, approximately 80% observed once, and the top ten hold 15% to 20%. The receptor comes from a woman aged 45-60 years who had recovered from COVID-19. V usage is TRBV7-9 and J usage is TRBJ1-4; 8 nucleotides match TRBD1. The sequenced sample was PBMCs or T cells enriched from blood (not recorded which). DNA of the CDR3: TGTGCCAGCAGCTTGATCCAGGGGGCCGGAGAAAAACTGTTTTTT. Amino acid sequence: CASSLIQGAGEKLFF.